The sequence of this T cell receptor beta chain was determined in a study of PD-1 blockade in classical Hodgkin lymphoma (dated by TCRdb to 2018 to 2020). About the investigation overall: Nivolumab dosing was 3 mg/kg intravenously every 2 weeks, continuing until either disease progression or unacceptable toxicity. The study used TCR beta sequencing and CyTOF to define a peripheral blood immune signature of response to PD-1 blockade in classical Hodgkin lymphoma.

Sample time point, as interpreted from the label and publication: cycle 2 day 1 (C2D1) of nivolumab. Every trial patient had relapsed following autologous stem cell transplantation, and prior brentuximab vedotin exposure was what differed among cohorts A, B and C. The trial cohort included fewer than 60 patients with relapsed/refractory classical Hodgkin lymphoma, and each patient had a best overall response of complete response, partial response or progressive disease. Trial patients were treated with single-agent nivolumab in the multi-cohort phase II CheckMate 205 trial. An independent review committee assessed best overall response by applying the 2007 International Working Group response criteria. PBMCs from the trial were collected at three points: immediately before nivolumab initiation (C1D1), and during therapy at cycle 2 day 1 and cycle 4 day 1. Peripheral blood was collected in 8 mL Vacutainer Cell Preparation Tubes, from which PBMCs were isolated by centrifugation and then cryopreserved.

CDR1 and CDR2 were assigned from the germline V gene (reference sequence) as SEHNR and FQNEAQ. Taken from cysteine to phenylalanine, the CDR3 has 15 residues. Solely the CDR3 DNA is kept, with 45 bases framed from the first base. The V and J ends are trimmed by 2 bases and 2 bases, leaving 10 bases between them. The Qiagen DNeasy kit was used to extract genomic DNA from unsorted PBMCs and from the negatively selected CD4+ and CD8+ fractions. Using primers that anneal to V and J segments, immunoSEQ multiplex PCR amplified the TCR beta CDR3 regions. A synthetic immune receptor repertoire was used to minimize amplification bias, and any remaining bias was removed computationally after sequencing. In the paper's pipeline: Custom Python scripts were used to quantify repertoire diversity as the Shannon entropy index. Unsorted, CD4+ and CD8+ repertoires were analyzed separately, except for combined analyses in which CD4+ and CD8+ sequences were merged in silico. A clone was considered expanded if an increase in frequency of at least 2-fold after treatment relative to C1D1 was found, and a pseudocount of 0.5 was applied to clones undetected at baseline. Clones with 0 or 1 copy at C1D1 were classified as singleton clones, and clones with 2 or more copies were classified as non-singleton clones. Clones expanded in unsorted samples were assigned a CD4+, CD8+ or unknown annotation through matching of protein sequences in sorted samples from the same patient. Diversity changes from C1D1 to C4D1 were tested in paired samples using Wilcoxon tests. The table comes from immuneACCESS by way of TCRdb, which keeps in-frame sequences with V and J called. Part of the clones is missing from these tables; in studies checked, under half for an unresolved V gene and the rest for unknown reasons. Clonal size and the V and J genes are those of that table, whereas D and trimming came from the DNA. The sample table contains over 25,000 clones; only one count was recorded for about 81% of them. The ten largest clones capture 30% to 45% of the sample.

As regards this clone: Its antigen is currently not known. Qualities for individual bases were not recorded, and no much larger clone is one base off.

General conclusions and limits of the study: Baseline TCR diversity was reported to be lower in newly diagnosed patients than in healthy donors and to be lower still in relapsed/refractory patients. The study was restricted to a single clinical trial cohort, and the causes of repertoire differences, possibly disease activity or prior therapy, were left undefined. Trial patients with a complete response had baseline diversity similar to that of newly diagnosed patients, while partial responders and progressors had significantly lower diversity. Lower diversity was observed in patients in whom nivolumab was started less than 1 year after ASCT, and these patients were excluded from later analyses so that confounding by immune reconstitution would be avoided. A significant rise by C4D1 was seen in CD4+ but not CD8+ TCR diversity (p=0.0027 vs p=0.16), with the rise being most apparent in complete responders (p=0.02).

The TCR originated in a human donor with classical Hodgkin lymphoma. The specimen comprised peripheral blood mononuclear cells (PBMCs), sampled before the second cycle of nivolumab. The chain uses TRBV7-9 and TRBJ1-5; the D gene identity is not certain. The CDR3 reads CASSLSATGNQPQHF. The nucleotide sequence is TGTGCCAGCAGCTTAAGTGCAACAGGCAATCAGCCCCAGCATTTT.